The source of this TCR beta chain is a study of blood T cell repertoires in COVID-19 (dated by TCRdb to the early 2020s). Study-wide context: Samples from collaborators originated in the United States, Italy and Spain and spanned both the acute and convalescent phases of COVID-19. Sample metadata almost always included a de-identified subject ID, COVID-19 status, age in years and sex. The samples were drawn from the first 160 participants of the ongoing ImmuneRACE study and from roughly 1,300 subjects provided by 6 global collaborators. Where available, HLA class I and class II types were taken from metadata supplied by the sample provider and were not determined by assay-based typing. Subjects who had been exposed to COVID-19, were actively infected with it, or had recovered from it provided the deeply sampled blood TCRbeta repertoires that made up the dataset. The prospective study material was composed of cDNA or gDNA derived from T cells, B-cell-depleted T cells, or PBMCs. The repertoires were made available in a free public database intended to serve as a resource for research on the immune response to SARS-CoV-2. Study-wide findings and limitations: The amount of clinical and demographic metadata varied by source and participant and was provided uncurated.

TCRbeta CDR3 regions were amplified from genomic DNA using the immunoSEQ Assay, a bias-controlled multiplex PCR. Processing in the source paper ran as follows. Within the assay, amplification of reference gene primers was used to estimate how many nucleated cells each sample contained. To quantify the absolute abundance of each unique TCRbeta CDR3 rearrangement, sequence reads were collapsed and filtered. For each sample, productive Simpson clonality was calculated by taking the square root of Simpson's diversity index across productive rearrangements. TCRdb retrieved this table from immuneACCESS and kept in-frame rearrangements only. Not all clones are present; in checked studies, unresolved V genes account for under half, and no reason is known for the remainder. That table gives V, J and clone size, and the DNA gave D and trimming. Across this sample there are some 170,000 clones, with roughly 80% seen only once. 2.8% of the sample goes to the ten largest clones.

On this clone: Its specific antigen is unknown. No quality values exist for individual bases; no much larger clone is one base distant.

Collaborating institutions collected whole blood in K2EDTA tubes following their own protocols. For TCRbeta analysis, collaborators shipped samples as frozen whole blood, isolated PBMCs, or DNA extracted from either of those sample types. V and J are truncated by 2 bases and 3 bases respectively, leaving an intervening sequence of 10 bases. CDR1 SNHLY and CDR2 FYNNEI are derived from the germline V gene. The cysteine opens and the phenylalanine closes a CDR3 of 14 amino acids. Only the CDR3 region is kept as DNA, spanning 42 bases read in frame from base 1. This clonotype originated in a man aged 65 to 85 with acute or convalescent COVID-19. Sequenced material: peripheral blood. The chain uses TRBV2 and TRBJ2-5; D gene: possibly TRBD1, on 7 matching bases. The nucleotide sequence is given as TGTGCCAGCAGTGAACAGGGGGGTGAAGAGACCCAGTACTTC. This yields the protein CASSEQGGEETQYF.